These 5 T cell receptor beta chains share one sample of origin, sequenced in a study of blood T cell repertoires in COVID-19. Some clones are missing from TCRdb's copy, which holds only in-frame ones; the method was immunoSEQ multiplex PCR. Of about 73,000 clones listed, around 77% are singletons. The sequencing input was peripheral blood. The receptors here all came from a man between 65 and 85 years old with COVID-19, enrolled during active disease.

The rearrangement links TRBV5-1 to TRBJ2-7; 11 nucleotides line up with TRBD2. V shed 4 bases and J 1 base; nucleotides not matched to a gene: 4. Germline assignment: CDR1 SGHRS and CDR2 YFSETQ. CDR3 length: 15 amino acids. This CDR3 is CASSEGLAASYEQYF. The DNA of the CDR3 is TGCGCCAGCAGCGAGGGACTAGCGGCGTCCTACGAGCAGTACTTC.

The genes are TRBV5-1 and TRBJ1-2, with D unresolved. The CDR3 runs 11 residues. Per germline, CDR1 SGHRS and CDR2 YFSETQ. V was clipped by 4 bases and J by 8 bases, with 9 bases between them. CDR3 region: CASSDGVGYTF. The CDR3 DNA reads TGCGCCAGCAGCGACGGGGTCGGCTACACCTTC.

The chain is built from TRBV4-1 and TRBJ1-5, with a tentative D call TRBD1 (6 bases). Deletions cut 0 bases from V and 2 bases from J, with 11 bases between. CDR1 MGHRA and CDR2 YSYEKL come from the germline V gene. CDR3 length equals 16 residues. CDR3 sequence: CASSQDYRAGNQPQHF. The CDR3 DNA is TGCGCCAGCAGCCAAGACTACAGGGCTGGCAATCAGCCCCAGCATTTT.

This clone was observed a few times. The rearrangement joins TRBV19 to TRBJ1-3; TRBD1 might be the D (6 bases). The length of the CDR3 is 14 residues. CDR1 LNHDA and CDR2 SQIVND come from the germline V gene (reference sequence). V lost 8 bases and J 2 bases, leaving 13 bases between the germline ends. For the CDR3, the DNA is TGTGCCAGTGGCTCCAGGGGCACTGGAAACACCATATATTTT. Protein: CASGSRGTGNTIYF.

This clone was counted only a few times. The chain couples TRBV28 to TRBJ1-2; D uncertain. The V end lost 4 bases, the J end lost 8 bases, and 11 bases lay between the germline ends. CDR3 size: 12 residues. Looked up from germline, CDR1 is MDHEN and CDR2 is SYDVKM. CDR3 in amino acids: CASSYSLRGYTF. In DNA form, the CDR3 reads TGTGCCAGCAGTTATTCGCTACGGGGCTACACCTTC.